This T cell receptor (beta chain) was captured in a study of OX40 agonist ivuxolimab in advanced cancers. The CDR3 sequence is 16 residues long. The trim removed 2 bases at V and 4 bases at J, leaving 6 bases unmatched. Germline CDR1 reads LGHNA; CDR2 reads YNFKEQ. Assay: immunoSEQ multiplex PCR; the TCRdb copy retains only in-frame clones and omits some. The repertoire consists of around 66,000 clones, with roughly 85% occurring once and the leading ten covering over 4%. Concerning this clone: Its antigen is undetermined.

Study findings and constraints: Researchers report that CD8+ T cells had, on average, more expanded clones than CD4+.

The V call is TRBV4-2, the J call TRBJ2-7, with 12 bases identical to TRBD2. This sequence was found in an adult with an advanced solid tumor such as melanoma, head and neck, liver or kidney cancer. The material sequenced was CD4+ or CD8+ T cells sorted from blood, taken in a trial of the OX40 agonist ivuxolimab. CDR3: CASSQTLAGGPYEQYF. The CDR3 DNA sequence: TGTGCCAGCAGCCAAACTCTAGCGGGGGGGCCTTACGAGCAGTACTTC.